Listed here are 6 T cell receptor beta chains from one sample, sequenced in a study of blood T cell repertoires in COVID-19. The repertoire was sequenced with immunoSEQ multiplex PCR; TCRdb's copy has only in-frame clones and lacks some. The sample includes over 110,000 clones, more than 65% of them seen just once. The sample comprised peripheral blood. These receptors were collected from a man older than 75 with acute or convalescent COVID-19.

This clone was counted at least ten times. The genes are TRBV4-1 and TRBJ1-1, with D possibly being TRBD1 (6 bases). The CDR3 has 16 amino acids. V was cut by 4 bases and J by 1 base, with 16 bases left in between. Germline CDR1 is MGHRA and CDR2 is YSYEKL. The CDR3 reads CASSRPGWDKNTEAFF. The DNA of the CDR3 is TGCGCCAGCAGCCGCCCAGGTTGGGACAAGAACACTGAAGCTTTCTTT.

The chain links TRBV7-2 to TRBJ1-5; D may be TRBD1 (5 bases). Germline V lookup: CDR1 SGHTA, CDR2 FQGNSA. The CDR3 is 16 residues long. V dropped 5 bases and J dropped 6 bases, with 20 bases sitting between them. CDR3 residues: CASSPGGAGRGQPQHF. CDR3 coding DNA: TGTGCCAGCAGCCCGGGAGGGGCAGGGAGGGGTCAGCCCCAGCATTTT.

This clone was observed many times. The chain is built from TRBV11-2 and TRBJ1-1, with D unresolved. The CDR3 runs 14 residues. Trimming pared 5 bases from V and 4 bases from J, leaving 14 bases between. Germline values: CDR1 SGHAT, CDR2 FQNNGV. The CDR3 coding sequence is TGTGCCAGCAGCGCGGGTAACCGGGGCACTGAAGCTTTCTTT. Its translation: CASSAGNRGTEAFF. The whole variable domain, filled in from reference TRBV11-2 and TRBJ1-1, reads EAGVAQSPRYKIIEKRQSVAFWCNPISGHATLYWYQQILGQGPKLLIQFQNNGVVDDSQLPKDRFSAERLKGVDSTLKIQPAKLEDSAVYLCASSAGNRGTEAFFGQGTRLTVV.

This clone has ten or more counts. This CDR3 is CASSRPGVNYGYTF. The CDR3 nucleotides read TGTGCCAGCAGCCGCCCGGGGGTTAACTATGGCTACACCTTC. The J gene is TRBJ1-2, the V gene TRBV6-5; a weak D match, TRBD1 (5 bases). The length of the CDR3 is 14 residues. Germline-derived CDR1 and CDR2 are MNHEY and SVGAGI. V was trimmed by 6 bases and J by 1 base, leaving 12 bases between them.

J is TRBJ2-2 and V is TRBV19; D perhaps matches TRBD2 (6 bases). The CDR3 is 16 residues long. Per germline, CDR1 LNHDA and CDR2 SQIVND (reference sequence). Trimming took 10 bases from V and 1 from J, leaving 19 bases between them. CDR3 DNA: TGTGCCACTACACGGATCGGGGGTCAGAACACCGGGGAGCTGTTTTTT. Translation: CATTRIGGQNTGELFF.

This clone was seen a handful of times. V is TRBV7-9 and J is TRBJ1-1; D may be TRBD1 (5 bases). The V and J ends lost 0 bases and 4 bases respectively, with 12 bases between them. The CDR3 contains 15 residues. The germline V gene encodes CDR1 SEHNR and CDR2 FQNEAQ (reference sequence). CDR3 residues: CASSLAETGGTEAFF. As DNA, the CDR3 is TGTGCCAGCAGCTTAGCTGAGACGGGGGGCACTGAAGCTTTCTTT.